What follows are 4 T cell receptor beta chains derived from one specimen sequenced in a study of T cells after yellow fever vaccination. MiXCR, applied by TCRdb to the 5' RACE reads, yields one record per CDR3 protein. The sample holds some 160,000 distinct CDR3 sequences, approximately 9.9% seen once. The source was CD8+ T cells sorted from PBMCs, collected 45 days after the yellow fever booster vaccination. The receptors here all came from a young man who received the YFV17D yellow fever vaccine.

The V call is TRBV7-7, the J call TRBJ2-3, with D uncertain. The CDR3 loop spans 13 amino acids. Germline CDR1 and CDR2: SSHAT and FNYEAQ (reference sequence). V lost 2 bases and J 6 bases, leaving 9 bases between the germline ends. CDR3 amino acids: CASSLKVVDTQYF. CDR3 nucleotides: TGTGCCAGCAGCTTAAAGGTGGTGGATACGCAGTATTTT.

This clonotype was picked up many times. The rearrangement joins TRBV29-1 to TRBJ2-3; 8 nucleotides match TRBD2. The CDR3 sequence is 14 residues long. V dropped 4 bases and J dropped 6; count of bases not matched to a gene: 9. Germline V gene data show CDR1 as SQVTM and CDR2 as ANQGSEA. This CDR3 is CSVGLAGGGDTQYF. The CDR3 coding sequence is TGCAGCGTTGGGCTGGCGGGGGGCGGGGATACGCAGTATTTT.

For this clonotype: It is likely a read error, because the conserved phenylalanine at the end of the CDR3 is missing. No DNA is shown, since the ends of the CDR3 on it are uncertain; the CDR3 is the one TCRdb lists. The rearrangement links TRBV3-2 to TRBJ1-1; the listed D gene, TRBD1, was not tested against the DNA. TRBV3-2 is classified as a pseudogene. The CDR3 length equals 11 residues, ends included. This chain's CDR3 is CASSRGPTYEG.

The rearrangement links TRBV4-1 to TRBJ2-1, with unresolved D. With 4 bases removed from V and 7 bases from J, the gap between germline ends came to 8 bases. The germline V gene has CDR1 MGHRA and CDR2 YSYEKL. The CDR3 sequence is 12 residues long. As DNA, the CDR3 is TGCGCCAGCAGCCGGGATCTTAATGAGCAGTTCTTC. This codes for CASSRDLNEQFF.